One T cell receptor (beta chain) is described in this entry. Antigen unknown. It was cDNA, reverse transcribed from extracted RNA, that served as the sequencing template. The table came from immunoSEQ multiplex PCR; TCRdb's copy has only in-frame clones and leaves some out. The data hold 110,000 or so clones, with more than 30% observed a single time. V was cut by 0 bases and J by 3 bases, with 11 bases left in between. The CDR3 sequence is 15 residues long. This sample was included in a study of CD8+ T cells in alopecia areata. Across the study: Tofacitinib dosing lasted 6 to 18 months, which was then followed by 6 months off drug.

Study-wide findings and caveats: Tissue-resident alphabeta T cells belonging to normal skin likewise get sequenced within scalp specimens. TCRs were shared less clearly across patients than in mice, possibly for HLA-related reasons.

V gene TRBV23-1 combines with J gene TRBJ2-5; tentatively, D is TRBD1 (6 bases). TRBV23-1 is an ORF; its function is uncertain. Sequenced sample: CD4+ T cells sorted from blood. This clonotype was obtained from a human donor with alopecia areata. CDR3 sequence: CASSQSPRGKETQYF. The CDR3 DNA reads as TGCGCCAGCAGTCAATCTCCCAGGGGAAAAGAGACCCAGTACTTC.